A selection of T cell receptor beta chains follows, all from one sample in a study of blood T cell repertoires in COVID-19. The method was immunoSEQ multiplex PCR; TCRdb's version includes in-frame clones alone and lacks a portion of them. This table holds about 260,000 clones, approximately 88% found once. Sequenced material: peripheral blood. The receptors shown here come from a woman in her seventies with COVID-19, enrolled during active disease. The CDR3 runs from the conserved cysteine through the conserved F or W. D genes are given only for firm matches. The size entry is marked missing in some rows and otherwise reads once, few, many or a size class.

TRBV18	TRBJ2-4	TRBD1	many	CASSPTGQKNIQYF	TGTGCCAGCTCACCTACGGGACAGAAAAACATTCAGTACTTC
TRBV24-1	TRBJ1-1	TRBD1	-	CATSDYRGAEAFF	TGTGCCACCAGTGATTACAGGGGCGCTGAAGCTTTCTTT
TRBV27	TRBJ2-3	TRBD2	-	CASRPSGSTDTQYF	TGTGCCAGCAGACCTAGCGGTAGCACAGATACGCAGTATTTT
TRBV5-4	TRBJ1-5	-	-	CASSLWQGGGNQPQHF	TGTGCCAGCAGCTTGTGGCAGGGAGGAGGGAATCAGCCCCAGCATTTT
TRBV6-4	TRBJ2-3	-	once	CASSDSKLRDFSDTQYF	TGTGCCAGCAGTGACTCGAAGTTGCGGGACTTTTCAGATACGCAGTATTTT
TRBV2	TRBJ1-1	TRBD1	-	CASTPTGVNTEAFF	TGTGCCAGCACTCCGACAGGGGTGAACACTGAAGCTTTCTTT
TRBV24-1	TRBJ1-5	-	-	CATSDARGGNQPQHF	TGTGCCACCAGTGATGCCCGGGGGGGCAATCAGCCCCAGCATTTT
TRBV5-1	TRBJ1-1	-	once	CASSLGSEFEAFF	TGCGCCAGCAGCTTGGGGTCAGAATTTGAAGCTTTCTTT
TRBV4-1	TRBJ1-2	-	-	CASSQAAEKYGYTF	TGCGCCAGCAGCCAAGCGGCGGAGAAATACGGCTACACCTTC
TRBV30	TRBJ2-7	TRBD2	many	CAWTSGSGFYEQYF	TGTGCCTGGACTAGCGGGAGTGGTTTCTACGAGCAGTACTTC
TRBV10-3	TRBJ1-5	-	-	CAISGSQREPQHF	TGTGCCATCAGTGGTTCACAGAGAGAGCCCCAGCATTTT
TRBV19	TRBJ2-7	-	few	CASTPSEASYEQYF	TGTGCCAGTACCCCCTCCGAGGCCTCCTACGAGCAGTACTTC
TRBV19	TRBJ1-5	TRBD1	-	CASSLQGALINQPQHF	TGTGCCAGTAGTTTACAGGGGGCTCTGATCAATCAGCCCCAGCATTTT
TRBV13	TRBJ2-2	-	-	CASSPDRLAANTGELFF	TGTGCCAGCAGCCCTGACCGGCTAGCAGCGAACACCGGGGAGCTGTTTTTT
TRBV3-1/TRBV3-2	TRBJ1-2	-	-	CASSQGPTNYGYTF	TGTGCCAGCAGCCAGGGGCCAACTAACTATGGCTACACCTTC
TRBV11-2	TRBJ1-2	TRBD1	-	CASSLTGQGVYGYTF	TGTGCCAGCAGCTTAACGGGACAGGGGGTCTATGGCTACACCTTC
TRBV28	TRBJ2-1	TRBD2	once	CASSETGTSGSNEQFF	TGTGCCAGCAGCGAAACCGGGACTAGCGGGAGCAATGAGCAGTTCTTC
TRBV9	TRBJ2-2	-	-	CASSAGTPDGELFF	TGTGCCAGCAGCGCCGGGACACCTGACGGGGAGCTGTTTTTT
TRBV19	TRBJ1-5	-	-	CASSGAYSNQPQHF	TGTGCCAGTTCGGGTGCGTATAGCAATCAGCCCCAGCATTTT
TRBV10-3	TRBJ2-1	TRBD1	-	CAIRTGGDQNEQFF	TGTGCCATCAGAACAGGGGGTGATCAGAATGAGCAGTTCTTC
TRBV6-5	TRBJ1-1	-	-	CASGGGRRNTEAFF	TGTGCCAGCGGGGGGGGTAGAAGGAACACTGAAGCTTTCTTT
TRBV6-5	TRBJ1-5	TRBD1	-	CASSSQGAGQPQHF	TGTGCCAGCAGTTCACAGGGGGCAGGACAGCCCCAGCATTTT
TRBV12-3/TRBV12-4	TRBJ1-4	-	once	CASSLQRGEKLFF	TGTGCCAGCAGTTTACAGCGAGGTGAAAAACTGTTTTTT
TRBV20-1	TRBJ2-5	-	-	CSASTYISTGSETQYF	TGCAGTGCTAGTACCTATATCTCGACAGGCTCCGAGACCCAGTACTTC
TRBV6-5	TRBJ1-1	TRBD1	-	CASSQQGQGTEAFF	TGTGCCAGCAGCCAACAGGGGCAGGGTACTGAAGCTTTCTTT
TRBV9	TRBJ2-1	-	-	CASSVTSQAGPQFF	TGTGCCAGCAGCGTAACTTCCCAGGCAGGTCCCCAGTTCTTC
TRBV11-3	TRBJ1-2	-	-	CASSLREGLYGYTF	TGTGCCAGCAGCTTGAGGGAGGGACTCTATGGCTACACCTTC
TRBV9	TRBJ1-6	-	-	CASSVDLGGNSPLHF	TGTGCCAGCAGCGTAGATTTGGGGGGTAATTCACCCCTCCACTTT
TRBV7-3	TRBJ1-5	-	-	CASSSGHGDQPQHF	TGTGCCAGCAGCTCGGGACACGGTGATCAGCCCCAGCATTTT
TRBV3-1/TRBV3-2	TRBJ1-1	-	-	CASSRGGRNTEAFF	TGTGCCAGCAGCCGGGGGGGCCGCAACACTGAAGCTTTCTTT
TRBV20-1	TRBJ2-7	-	-	CSASRQGSYEQYF	TGCAGTGCTAGTAGGCAGGGCTCCTACGAGCAGTACTTC
TRBV4-1	TRBJ2-2	-	-	CASSQDPNTYTGELFF	TGCGCCAGCAGCCAAGATCCGAACACCTACACCGGGGAGCTGTTTTTT
TRBV18	TRBJ1-2	-	-	CASSLRVVAGYYGYTF	TGTGCCAGCTCCCTTCGAGTAGTGGCAGGGTACTATGGCTACACCTTC
TRBV14	TRBJ1-6	-	-	CASSQGQGRNSPLHF	TGTGCCAGCAGCCAAGGGCAGGGGCGGAATTCACCCCTCCACTTT
TRBV2	TRBJ2-6	TRBD1	once	CASSEQGATGANVLTF	TGTGCCAGCAGTGAACAGGGGGCAACTGGGGCCAACGTCCTGACTTTC
TRBV10-2	TRBJ2-7	-	-	CASSGTSGTYEQYF	TGCGCCAGCAGTGGGACTTCGGGAACCTACGAGCAGTACTTC
TRBV4-3	TRBJ2-1	-	-	CASSQEVAGLHNEQFF	TGCGCCAGCAGCCAAGAAGTGGCGGGACTCCACAATGAGCAGTTCTTC
TRBV19	TRBJ1-1	TRBD1	-	CASSLRTGMNTEAFF	TGTGCCAGTAGTTTAAGGACAGGGATGAACACTGAAGCTTTCTTT
TRBV29-1	TRBJ2-7	TRBD2	-	CSVVAGSTYEQYF	TGCAGCGTTGTAGCGGGCTCCACCTACGAGCAGTACTTC
TRBV19	TRBJ1-2	TRBD1	once	CASSVAPLDRSYGYTF	TGTGCCAGTAGTGTCGCCCCTCTGGACAGGAGTTATGGCTACACCTTC
TRBV5-6	TRBJ1-2	-	-	CASSLANYGYTF	TGTGCCAGCAGTTTAGCTAACTATGGCTACACCTTC
TRBV9	TRBJ2-2	-	-	CASSVEGRGTGELFF	TGTGCCAGCAGCGTAGAGGGTCGCGGGACCGGGGAGCTGTTTTTT
TRBV6-5	TRBJ1-6	-	once	CASSYYASGYSPLHF	TGTGCCAGCAGTTACTACGCCAGCGGTTATTCACCCCTCCACTTT
TRBV7-3	TRBJ2-3	-	-	CASSPYGDTQYF	TGTGCCAGCAGCCCATACGGGGATACGCAGTATTTT
TRBV5-5	TRBJ2-2	-	-	CASSLELVVLVLGELFF	TGTGCCAGCAGCTTGGAATTAGTAGTTTTAGTCCTCGGGGAGCTGTTTTTT
TRBV11-3	TRBJ2-1	TRBD1	-	CASSTGTGVYNEQFF	TGTGCCAGCAGCACCGGGACAGGAGTCTACAATGAGCAGTTCTTC